The rows below give T cell receptor beta chains drawn from one sample of a study of blood T cell repertoires in COVID-19. Data came from immunoSEQ multiplex PCR; TCRdb stores just in-frame clones and leaves some out. The sample carries approximately 210,000 clones, roughly 80% recorded once. Sequencing was performed on peripheral blood. Receptors originate from a woman aged 40 to 49 with active or convalescent COVID-19. CDR3s include the opening cysteine and the closing phenylalanine or tryptophan. Each record gives: clone size, D gene, J gene, V gene, CDR3 DNA, CDR3 protein. A D gene is named only where the DNA matches it firmly. A row's size may be missing; if present it is once, few, many or a size class.

clone size: -
D gene: TRBD2
J gene: TRBJ2-5
V gene: TRBV6-2/TRBV6-3
CDR3 DNA: TGTGCCAGCAGTCCCCTAGCGGGGGGGTGGCAAGAGACCCAGTACTTC
CDR3 protein: CASSPLAGGWQETQYF

clone size: -
D gene: -
J gene: TRBJ1-1
V gene: TRBV7-9
CDR3 DNA: TGTGCCAGCAGCTTTTGGGAGGGGACTGAAGCTTTCTTT
CDR3 protein: CASSFWEGTEAFF

clone size: -
D gene: TRBD2
J gene: TRBJ2-5
V gene: TRBV6-2/TRBV6-3
CDR3 DNA: TGTGCCAGCAGCCCGCCCAGTTATAGCGGGGGACAAGAGACCCAGTACTTC
CDR3 protein: CASSPPSYSGGQETQYF

clone size: -
D gene: TRBD1
J gene: TRBJ2-7
V gene: TRBV7-3
CDR3 DNA: TGTGCCAGCAGCTTACATCCGGGACAGGCCTACGAGCAGTACTTC
CDR3 protein: CASSLHPGQAYEQYF

clone size: -
D gene: TRBD2
J gene: TRBJ2-5
V gene: TRBV30
CDR3 DNA: TGTGCCTGGAGTGCCGGGAGACTAGCGGGACGCCAACCCCAAGAGACCCAGTACTTC
CDR3 protein: CAWSAGRLAGRQPQETQYF

clone size: -
D gene: TRBD1
J gene: TRBJ1-2
V gene: TRBV28
CDR3 DNA: TGTGCCAGCAGTTTATTAGGGGTGGACAGGGCAGACTACACCTTC
CDR3 protein: CASSLLGVDRADYTF

clone size: -
D gene: TRBD1
J gene: TRBJ1-5
V gene: TRBV3-1/TRBV3-2
CDR3 DNA: TGTGCCAGCAGCCTCGCCGGGACAGAGAATCAGCCCCAGCATTTT
CDR3 protein: CASSLAGTENQPQHF

clone size: -
D gene: TRBD1
J gene: TRBJ1-2
V gene: TRBV14
CDR3 DNA: TGTGCCAGCAGCCAGGAGGACAGGGCACTCTATGGCTACACCTTC
CDR3 protein: CASSQEDRALYGYTF

clone size: -
D gene: TRBD1
J gene: TRBJ1-6
V gene: TRBV5-4
CDR3 DNA: TGTGCCAGCAGCTTTGGGACAGTCGGCTCGGGACCGATTTATAATTCACCCCTCCACTTT
CDR3 protein: CASSFGTVGSGPIYNSPLHF

clone size: -
D gene: -
J gene: TRBJ2-1
V gene: TRBV5-8
CDR3 DNA: TGTGCCAGCACCCAACACGGGGGCTCCTACAATGAGCAGTTCTTC
CDR3 protein: CASTQHGGSYNEQFF

clone size: -
D gene: TRBD1
J gene: TRBJ1-2
V gene: TRBV20-1
CDR3 DNA: TGCAGTGCTAGTGCGGGACAGGGTTCTGGTGGCTACACCTTC
CDR3 protein: CSASAGQGSGGYTF

clone size: -
D gene: -
J gene: TRBJ2-5
V gene: TRBV7-2
CDR3 DNA: TGTGCCAGCAGCTCCCACAGGCTGAAAGAGACCCAGTACTTC
CDR3 protein: CASSSHRLKETQYF

clone size: few
D gene: -
J gene: TRBJ2-7
V gene: TRBV14
CDR3 DNA: TGTGCCAGCAGTCGAGTACCAGGGAAAAGGTACGAGCAGTACTTC
CDR3 protein: CASSRVPGKRYEQYF

clone size: -
D gene: -
J gene: TRBJ1-3
V gene: TRBV9
CDR3 DNA: TGTGCCAGCAGCGTAGGGGGAGTCTCTGGAAACACCATATATTTT
CDR3 protein: CASSVGGVSGNTIYF

clone size: once
D gene: -
J gene: TRBJ1-2
V gene: TRBV9
CDR3 DNA: TGTGCCAGCGGGAGGGATGACTATGGCTACACCTTC
CDR3 protein: CASGRDDYGYTF

clone size: -
D gene: -
J gene: TRBJ1-5
V gene: TRBV19
CDR3 DNA: TGTGCCACTGGGGGCAGCGAGCAGCCCCAGCATTTT
CDR3 protein: CATGGSEQPQHF

clone size: once
D gene: -
J gene: TRBJ1-2
V gene: TRBV11-3
CDR3 DNA: TGTGCCAGCAGCTTAGATCCGCCCTCCGGCAGGGGTGGTGGCTACACCTTC
CDR3 protein: CASSLDPPSGRGGGYTF

clone size: -
D gene: TRBD1
J gene: TRBJ1-6
V gene: TRBV13
CDR3 DNA: TGTGCCAGCAGCTTAGGGACAGGGCTAAATTCACCCCTCCACTTT
CDR3 protein: CASSLGTGLNSPLHF

clone size: -
D gene: TRBD1
J gene: TRBJ1-5
V gene: TRBV7-9
CDR3 DNA: TGTGCCAGCAGCCGGGGACAGGGCCGTGCGGGGGCCCAGCATTTT
CDR3 protein: CASSRGQGRAGAQHF

clone size: -
D gene: TRBD2
J gene: TRBJ2-3
V gene: TRBV3-1/TRBV3-2
CDR3 DNA: TGTGCCAGCAGCCCGGATAGTGCGGGAGGAGGGGATACGCAGTATTTT
CDR3 protein: CASSPDSAGGGDTQYF

clone size: -
D gene: TRBD2
J gene: TRBJ2-7
V gene: TRBV5-4
CDR3 DNA: TGTGCCAGCAGCTTGAGGACTAGCGTTGACTACGAGCAGTACTTC
CDR3 protein: CASSLRTSVDYEQYF

clone size: -
D gene: -
J gene: TRBJ1-4
V gene: TRBV9
CDR3 DNA: TGTGCCAGCAGCTCGCGGGGGGGAGCTAATGAAAAACTGTTTTTT
CDR3 protein: CASSSRGGANEKLFF

clone size: -
D gene: TRBD1
J gene: TRBJ1-5
V gene: TRBV5-1
CDR3 DNA: TGCGCCAGCAGCTCGGGGACAGGGGAACAGCCCCAGCATTTT
CDR3 protein: CASSSGTGEQPQHF